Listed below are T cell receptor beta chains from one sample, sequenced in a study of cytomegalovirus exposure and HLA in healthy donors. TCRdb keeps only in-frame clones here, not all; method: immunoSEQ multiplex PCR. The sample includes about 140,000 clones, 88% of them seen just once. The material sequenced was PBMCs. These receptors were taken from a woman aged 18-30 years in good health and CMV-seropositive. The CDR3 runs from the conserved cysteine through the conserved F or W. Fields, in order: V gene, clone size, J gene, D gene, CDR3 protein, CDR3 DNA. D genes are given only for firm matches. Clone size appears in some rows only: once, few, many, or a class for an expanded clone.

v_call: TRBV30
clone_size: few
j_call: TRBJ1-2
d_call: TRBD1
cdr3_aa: CAWSTGTGAGYGYTF
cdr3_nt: TGTGCCTGGAGCACCGGGACAGGGGCCGGCTATGGCTACACCTTC

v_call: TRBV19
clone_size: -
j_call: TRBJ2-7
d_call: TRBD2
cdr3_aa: CASSFGLALSYEQYF
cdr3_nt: TGTGCCAGTAGTTTCGGACTAGCGCTCTCCTACGAGCAGTACTTC

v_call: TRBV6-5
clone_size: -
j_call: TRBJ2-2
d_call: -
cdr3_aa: CASSFRSQNTGELFF
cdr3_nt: TGTGCCAGCAGTTTCAGATCCCAGAACACCGGGGAGCTGTTTTTT

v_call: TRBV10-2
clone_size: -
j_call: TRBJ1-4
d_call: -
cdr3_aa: CASSEYRLNEKLFF
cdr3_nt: TGCGCCAGCAGTGAGTACAGATTAAATGAAAAACTGTTTTTT

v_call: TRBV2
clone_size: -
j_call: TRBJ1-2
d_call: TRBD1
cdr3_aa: CASSTGQGGDYGYTF
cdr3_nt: TGTGCCAGCTCTACTGGACAGGGGGGAGACTATGGCTACACCTTC

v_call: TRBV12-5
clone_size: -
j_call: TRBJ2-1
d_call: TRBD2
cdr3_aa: CASGAGLAGYNEQFF
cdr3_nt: TGTGCTAGTGGTGCGGGACTAGCGGGTTACAATGAGCAGTTCTTC

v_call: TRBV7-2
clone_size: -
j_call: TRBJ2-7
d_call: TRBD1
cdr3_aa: CASSSQGAYEQYF
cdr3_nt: TGTGCCAGCAGCTCCCAGGGGGCCTACGAGCAGTACTTC

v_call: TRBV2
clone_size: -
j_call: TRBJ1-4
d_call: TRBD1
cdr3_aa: CASSEAGGDEKLFF
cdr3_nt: TGTGCCAGCAGTGAGGCAGGGGGCGATGAAAAACTGTTTTTT

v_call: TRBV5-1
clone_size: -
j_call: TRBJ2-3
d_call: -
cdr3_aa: CASSVERQVVGTDTQYF
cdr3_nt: TGCGCCAGCAGCGTGGAAAGGCAGGTGGTAGGCACAGATACGCAGTATTTT

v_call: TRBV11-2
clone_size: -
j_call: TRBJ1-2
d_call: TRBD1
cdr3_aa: CASSQDRGPGYTF
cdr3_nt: TGTGCCAGCAGCCAGGACAGGGGTCCCGGCTACACCTTC

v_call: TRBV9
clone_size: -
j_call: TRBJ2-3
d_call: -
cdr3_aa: CASSLGGGRAKDTQYF
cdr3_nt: TGTGCCAGCAGTCTAGGGGGAGGGAGGGCCAAAGATACGCAGTATTTT